The 17 T cell receptor beta chains in this list originate from one sample, sequenced in a study of OX40 agonist ivuxolimab in advanced cancers. Here immunoSEQ multiplex PCR was the method, and the copy in TCRdb shows in-frame clones only, minus some. The sample contains around 38,000 clones, approximately 86% of which appear only once. Sequencing was performed on CD4+ or CD8+ T cells sorted from blood, taken in a trial of the OX40 agonist ivuxolimab. The receptors come from an adult with an advanced solid tumor such as melanoma, head and neck, liver or kidney cancer.

The chain recombines TRBV30 with TRBJ2-3; 9 positions agree with TRBD2. V gave up 1 base and J gave up 2 bases; unmatched junction bases: 7. The CDR3 has 16 amino acids. Germline CDR1 and CDR2: GTSNPN and SVGIG (reference sequence). CDR3 in amino acids: CAWSALTSGPTDTQYF. CDR3 in DNA: TGTGCCTGGAGTGCCCTGACTAGCGGACCCACAGATACGCAGTATTTT.

The chain links TRBV4-3 to TRBJ2-1; D is unclear. Trimming shortened V by 0 bases and J by 1 base, and 7 bases separated the two germline ends. Germline values: CDR1 LGHNA, CDR2 YSLEER. The CDR3 loop spans 15 amino acids. The CDR3 region is CASSQDVVSYNEQFF. CDR3 sequence (DNA): TGCGCCAGCAGCCAAGATGTCGTTTCCTACAATGAGCAGTTCTTC.

The chain is built from TRBV6-1 and TRBJ1-1, with unresolved D. The CDR3 has 13 amino acids. The germline V and J ends were trimmed by 7 bases and 5 bases, with 14 bases remaining between them. Germline loops: CDR1 MNHNS, CDR2 SASEGT. The CDR3 is CASNEGRWTEAFF. CDR3 coding DNA: TGTGCCAGCAACGAGGGCCGGTGGACTGAAGCTTTCTTT.

This chain connects TRBV27 to TRBJ2-7; 10 nucleotides align to TRBD1. Looked up from germline, CDR1 is MNHEY and CDR2 is SMNVEV (reference sequence). J lost 1 base, V lost 6 bases, and 6 bases had no gene match. The CDR3 covers 15 residues. DNA of the CDR3: TGTGCCAGCAGACGCCCGGGACAGGGGTCCTACGAGCAGTACTTC. It translates to CASRRPGQGSYEQYF.

The chain carries TRBV6-1 and TRBJ2-5, with D unresolved. Trimming shortened V by 0 bases and J by 1 base, and 12 bases separated the two germline ends. This CDR3 has 16 residues. The germline gives CDR1 MNHNS, CDR2 SASEGT. The CDR3 coding sequence is TGTGCCAGCAGTGAAGCGCTTCACGGAATCCAAGAGACCCAGTACTTC. It encodes CASSEALHGIQETQYF.

V gene TRBV27 combines with J gene TRBJ2-2; D unresolved. Trimming stripped 0 bases from V and 6 bases from J, with 5 bases between. This CDR3 is 13 amino acids long. In germline, CDR1 is MNHEY, CDR2 SMNVEV (reference sequence). In DNA, the CDR3 is TGTGCCAGCAGTTTATCGAGGTCCGGGGAGCTGTTTTTT. Translating it yields CASSLSRSGELFF.

CDR3: CASSQDMTGRPYGYTF. The CDR3 nucleotides read TGCGCCAGCAGCCAAGATATGACAGGGAGACCTTATGGCTACACCTTC. The chain employs TRBV4-1 and TRBJ1-2; the match to TRBD1 covers 7 bases. The CDR3 has 16 amino acids. The trim removed 0 bases at V and 5 bases at J, leaving 9 bases unmatched. CDR1 and CDR2 from the germline V gene are MGHRA and YSYEKL.

V and J are TRBV19 and TRBJ2-1, with TRBD2 matching 15 bases. With V trimmed by 5 bases and J by 13 bases, 3 bases remained unmatched. CDR1 and CDR2 (germline): LNHDA, SQIVND (reference sequence). The CDR3 spans 13 residues. CDR3 sequence: CASSLGLAGGQFF. For the CDR3, the DNA is TGTGCCAGTAGTCTGGGACTAGCGGGGGGACAGTTCTTC.

CDR3 in amino acids: CASSIGLTYEQYF. CDR3 in DNA: TGTGCCAGCAGTATCGGACTTACCTACGAGCAGTACTTC. V usage is TRBV6-6 and J usage is TRBJ2-7, with D possibly matching TRBD2 (5 bases). CDR1 and CDR2 from the germline V gene are MNHNY and SVGAGI (reference sequence). The V end was cut by 5 bases, the J end by 2 bases, with 10 bases between. This CDR3 is 13 amino acids long.

The chain joins TRBV7-9 to TRBJ2-5; the match to TRBD2 covers 12 bases. CDR3 size: 17 residues. Trimming cost V 4 bases and J 4 bases; bases outside gene matches: 10. Germline V CDR1 and CDR2: SEHNR, FQNEAQ (reference sequence). The CDR3: CASSSSRTSGNRETQYF. In nucleotides, the CDR3 is TGTGCCAGCAGCTCCTCCCGGACTAGCGGGAATAGAGAGACCCAGTACTTC.

This clone appeared a few times. This rearrangement joins TRBV19 to TRBJ1-6; possibly TRBD1 for D (5 bases). V was shortened by 10 bases and J by 7 bases, with 17 bases between the two germline ends. The V gene's germline CDR1 is LNHDA and CDR2 SQIVND (reference sequence). CDR3 size: 14 residues. The CDR3 spells CATSLQASNSPLHF. The DNA for the CDR3 is TGTGCCACTTCCTTACAGGCCTCAAATTCACCCCTCCACTTT.

This chain joins TRBV2 and TRBJ1-5; possibly TRBD1 for D (5 bases). V was shortened by 8 bases and J by 4 bases, with 21 bases between the two germline ends. The CDR3 is 16 residues long. In germline, CDR1 is SNHLY, CDR2 FYNNEI. CDR3 region: CASGGWSGTGNQPQHF. The CDR3 DNA reads as TGTGCCAGCGGGGGGTGGAGCGGTACGGGGAATCAGCCCCAGCATTTT.

This sequence joins TRBV10-2 and TRBJ1-1, with a weak D call TRBD1 (6 bases). The CDR3 has 11 residues. CDR1 and CDR2 (germline): WSHSY, SAAADI. V dropped 7 bases and J dropped 11 bases, with 14 bases sitting between them. The CDR3 loop is CASTPGTMAFF. The CDR3 DNA sequence: TGCGCCAGCACCCCCGGGACAATGGCTTTCTTT.

This clone was seen a handful of times. V and J are TRBV27 and TRBJ1-6; D is possibly TRBD1 (6 bases). Per the germline V gene, CDR1 is MNHEY and CDR2 is SMNVEV (reference sequence). V was cut by 5 bases and J by 8 bases, with 10 bases left in between. The CDR3 has 13 amino acids. The CDR3 loop reads CASSEYRDSPLHF. In nucleotides, the CDR3 is TGTGCCAGCAGTGAATACAGGGATTCACCCCTCCACTTT.

The J gene is TRBJ2-1, the V gene TRBV19, with a weak D call TRBD1 (5 bases). V lost 4 bases and J 0 bases, leaving 13 bases between the germline ends. Germline loops: CDR1 LNHDA, CDR2 SQIVND (reference sequence). CDR3 length: 16 amino acids. CDR3 nucleotides: TGTGCCAGTAGTAATGCAGGGTACAGCTCCTACAATGAGCAGTTCTTC. Translating it yields CASSNAGYSSYNEQFF.

The chain couples TRBV4-1 to TRBJ2-2; 8 nucleotides line up with TRBD1. CDR3 size: 15 residues. The junction had 4 bases not matched to a gene; V was cut back by 4 bases and J by 3 bases. CDR1 is MGHRA and CDR2 is YSYEKL in the germline V gene. The chain's CDR3 is CASSLGTGYTGELFF. In DNA, the CDR3 is TGCGCCAGCAGCCTAGGGACAGGCTACACCGGGGAGCTGTTTTTT.

This chain uses TRBV6-6 with TRBJ1-5; tentatively, D is TRBD1 (5 bases). Trimming cost V 2 bases and J 2 bases, with 13 bases left between them. CDR1 is MNHNY and CDR2 is SVGAGI in the germline V gene (reference sequence). This CDR3 contains 16 residues. CDR3 residues: CASSYATAYGNQPQHF. The CDR3 nucleotides are TGTGCCAGCAGTTACGCGACAGCTTATGGCAATCAGCCCCAGCATTTT.